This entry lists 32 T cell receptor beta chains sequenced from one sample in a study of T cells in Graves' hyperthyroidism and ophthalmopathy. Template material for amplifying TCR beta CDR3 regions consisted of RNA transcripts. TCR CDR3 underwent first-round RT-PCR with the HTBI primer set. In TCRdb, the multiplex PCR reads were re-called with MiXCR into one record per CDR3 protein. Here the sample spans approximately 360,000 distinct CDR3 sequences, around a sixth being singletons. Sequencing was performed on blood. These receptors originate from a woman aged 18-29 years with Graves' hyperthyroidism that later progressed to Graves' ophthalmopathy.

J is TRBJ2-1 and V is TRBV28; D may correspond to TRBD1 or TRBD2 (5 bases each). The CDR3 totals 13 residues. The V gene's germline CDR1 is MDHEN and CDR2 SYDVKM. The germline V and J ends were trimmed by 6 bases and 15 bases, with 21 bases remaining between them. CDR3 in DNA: TGTGCCAGCAGCAGGGTTATCGGACTGTCGAGGTTCTTC. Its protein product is CASSRVIGLSRFF.

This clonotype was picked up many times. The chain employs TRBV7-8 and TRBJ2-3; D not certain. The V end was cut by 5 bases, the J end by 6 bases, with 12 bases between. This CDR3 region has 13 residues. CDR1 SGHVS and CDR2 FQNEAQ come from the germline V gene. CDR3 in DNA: TGTGCCAGCAGCCAGCTCTTTGTGGATACGCAGTATTTT. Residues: CASSQLFVDTQYF.

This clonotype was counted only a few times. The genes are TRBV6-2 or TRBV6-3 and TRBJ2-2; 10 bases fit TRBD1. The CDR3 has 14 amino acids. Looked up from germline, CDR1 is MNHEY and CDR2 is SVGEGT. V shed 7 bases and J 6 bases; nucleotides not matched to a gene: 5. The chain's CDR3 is CASNPGTGAGELFF. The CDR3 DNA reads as TGTGCCAGCAACCCCGGGACAGGGGCCGGGGAGCTGTTTTTT.

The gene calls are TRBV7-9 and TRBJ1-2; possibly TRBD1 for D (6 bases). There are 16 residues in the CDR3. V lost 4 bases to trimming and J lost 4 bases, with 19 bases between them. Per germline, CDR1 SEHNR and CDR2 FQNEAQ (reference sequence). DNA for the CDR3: TGTGCCAGCAGCTCCACGAGGGGGGAGGGCGGCTATGGCTACACCTTC. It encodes CASSSTRGEGGYGYTF.

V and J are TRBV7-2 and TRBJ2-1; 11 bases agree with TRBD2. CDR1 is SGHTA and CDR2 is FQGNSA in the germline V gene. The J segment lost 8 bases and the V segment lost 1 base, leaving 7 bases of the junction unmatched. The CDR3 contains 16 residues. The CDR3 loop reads CASSLGLAGGHDEQFF. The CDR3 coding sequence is TGTGCCAGCAGCTTAGGTCTAGCGGGAGGTCACGATGAGCAGTTCTTC.

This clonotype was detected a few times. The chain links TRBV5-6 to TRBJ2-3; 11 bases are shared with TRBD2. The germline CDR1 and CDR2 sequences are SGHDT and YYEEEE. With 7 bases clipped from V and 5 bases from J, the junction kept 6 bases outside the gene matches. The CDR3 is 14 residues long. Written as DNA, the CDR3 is TGTGCCAGCTCGGCACTAGCGGGAGAAGATACGCAGTATTTT. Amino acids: CASSALAGEDTQYF. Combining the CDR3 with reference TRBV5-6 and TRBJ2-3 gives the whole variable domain DAGVTQSPTHLIKTRGQQVTLRCSPKSGHDTVSWYQQALGQGPQFIFQYYEEEERQRGNFPDRFSGHQFPNYSSELNVNALLLGDSALYLCASSALAGEDTQYFGPGTRLTVL.

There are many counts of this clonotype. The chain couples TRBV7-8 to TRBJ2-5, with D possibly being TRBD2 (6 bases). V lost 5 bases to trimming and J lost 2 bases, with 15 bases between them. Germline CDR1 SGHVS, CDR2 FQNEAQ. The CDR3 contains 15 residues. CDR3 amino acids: CASSTKAGLQETQYF. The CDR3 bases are TGTGCCAGCAGCACTAAGGCGGGACTGCAAGAGACCCAGTACTTC.

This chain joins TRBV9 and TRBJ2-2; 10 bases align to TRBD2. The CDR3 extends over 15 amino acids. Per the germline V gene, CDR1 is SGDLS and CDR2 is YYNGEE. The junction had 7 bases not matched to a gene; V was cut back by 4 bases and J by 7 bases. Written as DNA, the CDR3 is TGTGCCAGCAGCCACGGGACTAGCGACATCGGGGAGCTGTTTTTT. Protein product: CASSHGTSDIGELFF.

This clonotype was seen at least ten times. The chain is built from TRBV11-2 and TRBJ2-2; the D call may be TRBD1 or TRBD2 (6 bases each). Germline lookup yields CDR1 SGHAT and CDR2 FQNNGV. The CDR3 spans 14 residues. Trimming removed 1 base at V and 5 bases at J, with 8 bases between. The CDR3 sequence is CASSLAGATGELFF. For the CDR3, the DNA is TGTGCCAGCAGCTTAGCGGGGGCAACCGGGGAGCTGTTTTTT.

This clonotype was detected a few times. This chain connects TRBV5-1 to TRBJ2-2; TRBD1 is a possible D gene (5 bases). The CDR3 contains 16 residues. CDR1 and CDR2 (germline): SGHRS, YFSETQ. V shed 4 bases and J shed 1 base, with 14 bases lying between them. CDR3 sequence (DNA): TGCGCCAGCAGCCGCCAACAGGACGAGAACACCGGGGAGCTGTTTTTT. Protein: CASSRQQDENTGELFF.

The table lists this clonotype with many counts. For the CDR3, the DNA is TGTGCCAGCAGTCATGGACGACTAAACAATGAGCAGTTCTTC. It codes for CASSHGRLNNEQFF. The chain employs TRBV28 and TRBJ2-1, with D possibly TRBD2 on 5 matching bases. The CDR3 has 14 amino acids. Deletions cut 5 bases from V and 5 bases from J, with 13 bases between. Germline lookup yields CDR1 MDHEN and CDR2 SYDVKM.

The CDR3 DNA reads as TGTGCCAGCAGTTTATCAACAGGAGAAGTCTCCTACGAGCAGTACTTC. Its translation: CASSLSTGEVSYEQYF. The chain is built from TRBV27 and TRBJ2-7; tentatively, D is TRBD1 (5 bases). Germline V gene lookup returns CDR1 MNHEY and CDR2 SMNVEV (reference sequence). Trimming pared 0 bases from V and 0 bases from J, leaving 12 bases between. This CDR3 contains 16 residues.

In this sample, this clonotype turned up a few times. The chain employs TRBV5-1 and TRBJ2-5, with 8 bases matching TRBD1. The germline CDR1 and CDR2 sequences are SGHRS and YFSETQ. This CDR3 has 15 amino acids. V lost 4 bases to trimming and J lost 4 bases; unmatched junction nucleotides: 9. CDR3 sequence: CASSRQAGGSETQYF. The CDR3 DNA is TGCGCCAGCAGCAGACAGGCAGGGGGCTCAGAGACCCAGTACTTC.

Here the CDR3 DNA reads TGCGCCAGACCGACACAGGGATTGGGTAGGAGTTCTAGCAATCAGCCCCAGCATTTT. The encoded protein is CARPTQGLGRSSSNQPQHF. The rearrangement links TRBV10-1 to TRBJ1-5; D might be TRBD1 (6 bases). V was shortened by 9 bases and J by 0 bases, with 27 bases between the two germline ends. From germline, CDR1 is WNHNN and CDR2 SYGVQD (reference sequence). The length of the CDR3 is 19 residues.

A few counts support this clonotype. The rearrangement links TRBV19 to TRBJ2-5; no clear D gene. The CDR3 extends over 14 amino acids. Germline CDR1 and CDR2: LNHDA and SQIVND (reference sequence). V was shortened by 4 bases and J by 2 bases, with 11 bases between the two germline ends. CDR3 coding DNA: TGTGCCAGTAGTACCCCGGGCGCACAAGAGACCCAGTACTTC. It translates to CASSTPGAQETQYF.

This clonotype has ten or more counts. CDR3 nucleotides: TGTGCCAGCAGTAGGGACCTGCAGCCCCAGCATTTT. Translation gives CASSRDLQPQHF. V is TRBV2 and J is TRBJ1-5; tentatively, D is TRBD1 (5 bases). The V and J ends lost 5 bases and 7 bases respectively, with 9 bases between them. The CDR3 consists of 12 residues. Looked up from germline, CDR1 is SNHLY and CDR2 is FYNNEI.

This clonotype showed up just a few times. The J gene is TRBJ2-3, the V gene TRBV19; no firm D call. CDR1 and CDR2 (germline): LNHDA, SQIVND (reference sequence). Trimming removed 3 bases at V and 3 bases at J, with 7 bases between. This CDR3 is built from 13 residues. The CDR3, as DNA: TGTGCCAGTAGTATTTGGGAAACAGATACGCAGTATTTT. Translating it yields CASSIWETDTQYF.

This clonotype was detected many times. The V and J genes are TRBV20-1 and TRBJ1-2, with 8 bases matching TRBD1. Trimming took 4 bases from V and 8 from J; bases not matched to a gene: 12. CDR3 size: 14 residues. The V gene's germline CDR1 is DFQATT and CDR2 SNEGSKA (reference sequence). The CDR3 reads CSATLGRGRWGYTF. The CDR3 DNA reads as TGCAGTGCTACCCTTGGCAGGGGGCGTTGGGGCTACACCTTC.

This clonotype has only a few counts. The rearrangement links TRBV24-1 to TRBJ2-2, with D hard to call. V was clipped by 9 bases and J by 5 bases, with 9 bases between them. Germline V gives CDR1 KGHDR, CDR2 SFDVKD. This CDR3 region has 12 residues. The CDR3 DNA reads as TGTGCCACCGACGGTGAAACCGGGGAGCTGTTTTTT. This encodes CATDGETGELFF.

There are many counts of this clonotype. The CDR3 sequence is CSARDRQGLGTEAFF. CDR3 sequence (DNA): TGCAGTGCTAGAGATAGACAGGGTTTAGGCACTGAAGCTTTCTTT. The chain combines TRBV20-1 with TRBJ1-1; the match to TRBD1 covers 7 bases. With 0 bases clipped from V and 4 bases from J, the junction kept 8 bases outside the gene matches. CDR3 length: 15 residues. CDR1 DFQATT and CDR2 SNEGSKA come from the germline V gene (reference sequence).

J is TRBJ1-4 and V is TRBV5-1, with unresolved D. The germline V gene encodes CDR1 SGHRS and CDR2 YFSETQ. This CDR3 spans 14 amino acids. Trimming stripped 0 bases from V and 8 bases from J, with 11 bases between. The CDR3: CASSLGGLREKLFF. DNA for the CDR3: TGCGCCAGCAGCTTGGGGGGTCTAAGAGAAAAACTGTTTTTT.

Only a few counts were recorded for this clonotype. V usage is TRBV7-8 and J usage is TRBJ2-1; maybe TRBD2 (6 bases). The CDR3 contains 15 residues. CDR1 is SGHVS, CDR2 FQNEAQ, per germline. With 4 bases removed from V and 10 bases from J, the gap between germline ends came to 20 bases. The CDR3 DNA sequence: TGTGCCAGCAGCTCCCGAGCGGGCATCGAGAAAGAGCAGTTCTTC. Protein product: CASSSRAGIEKEQFF. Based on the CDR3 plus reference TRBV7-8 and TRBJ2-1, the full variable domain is GAGVSQSPRYKVAKRGQDVALRCDPISGHVSLFWYQQALGQGPEFLTYFQNEAQLDKSGLPSDRFFAERPEGSVSTLKIQRTQQEDSAVYLCASSSRAGIEKEQFFGPGTRLTVL.

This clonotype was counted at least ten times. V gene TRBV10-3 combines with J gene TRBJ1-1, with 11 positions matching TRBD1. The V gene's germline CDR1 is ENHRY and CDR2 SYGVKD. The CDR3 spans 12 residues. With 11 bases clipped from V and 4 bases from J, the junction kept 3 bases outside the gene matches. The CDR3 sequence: CAAGTGGTEAFF. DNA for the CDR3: TGTGCCGCCGGGACAGGGGGCACTGAAGCTTTCTTT.

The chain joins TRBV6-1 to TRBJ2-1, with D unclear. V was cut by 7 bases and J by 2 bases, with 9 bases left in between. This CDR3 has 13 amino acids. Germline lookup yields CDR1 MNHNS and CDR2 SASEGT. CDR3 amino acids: CASNARTYNEQFF. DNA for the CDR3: TGTGCCAGCAATGCCAGGACCTACAATGAGCAGTTCTTC.

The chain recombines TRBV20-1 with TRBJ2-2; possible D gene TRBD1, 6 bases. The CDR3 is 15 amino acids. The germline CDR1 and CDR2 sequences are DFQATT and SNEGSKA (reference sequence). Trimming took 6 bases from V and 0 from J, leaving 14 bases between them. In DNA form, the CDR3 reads TGCAGTGCCGACCCTCGGACAGCGAACACCGGGGAGCTGTTTTTT. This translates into CSADPRTANTGELFF.

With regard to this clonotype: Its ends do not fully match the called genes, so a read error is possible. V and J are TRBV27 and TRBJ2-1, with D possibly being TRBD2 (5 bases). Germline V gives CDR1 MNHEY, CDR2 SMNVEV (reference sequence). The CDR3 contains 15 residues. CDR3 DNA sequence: TGTGCCAGCAGTTTAATAGCGAGCTCCTATAATGAGCAGTTCTTC. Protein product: CASSLIASSYNEQFF.

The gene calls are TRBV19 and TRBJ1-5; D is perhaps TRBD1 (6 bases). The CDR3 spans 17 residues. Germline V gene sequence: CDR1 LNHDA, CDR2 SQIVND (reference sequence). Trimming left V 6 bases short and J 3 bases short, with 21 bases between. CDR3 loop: CASSRSDRGADNQPQHF. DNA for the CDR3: TGTGCCAGTAGCCGATCTGATCGGGGGGCCGACAATCAGCCCCAGCATTTT.

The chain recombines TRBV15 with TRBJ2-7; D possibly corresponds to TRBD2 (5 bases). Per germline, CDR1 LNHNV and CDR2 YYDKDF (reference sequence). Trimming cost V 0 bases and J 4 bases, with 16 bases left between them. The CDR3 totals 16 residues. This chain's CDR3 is CATSRELTGGRYEQYF. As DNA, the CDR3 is TGTGCCACCAGCAGAGAATTGACTGGAGGCCGTTACGAGCAGTACTTC.

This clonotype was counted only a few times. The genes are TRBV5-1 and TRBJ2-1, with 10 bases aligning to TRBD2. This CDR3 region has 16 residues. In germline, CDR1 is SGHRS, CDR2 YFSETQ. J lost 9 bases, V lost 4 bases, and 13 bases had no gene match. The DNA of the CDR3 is TGCGCCAGCAGCCACCAGCGGGAGGGCCGGGGGGGTGAGCAGTTCTTC. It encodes CASSHQREGRGGEQFF.

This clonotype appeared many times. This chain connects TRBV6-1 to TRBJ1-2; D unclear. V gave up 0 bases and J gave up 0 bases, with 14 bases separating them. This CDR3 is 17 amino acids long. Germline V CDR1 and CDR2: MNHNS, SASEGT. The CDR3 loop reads CASSEARAALANYGYTF. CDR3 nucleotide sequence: TGTGCCAGCAGTGAAGCGCGGGCCGCCCTGGCTAACTATGGCTACACCTTC.

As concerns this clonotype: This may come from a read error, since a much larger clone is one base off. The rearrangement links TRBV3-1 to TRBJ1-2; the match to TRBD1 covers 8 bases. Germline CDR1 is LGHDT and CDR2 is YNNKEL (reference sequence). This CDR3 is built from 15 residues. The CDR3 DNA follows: TGTGCCAGCAGCCAAGCGGGACAGGCTAACTATGGCTGCACCTTC. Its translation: CASSQAGQANYGCTF.

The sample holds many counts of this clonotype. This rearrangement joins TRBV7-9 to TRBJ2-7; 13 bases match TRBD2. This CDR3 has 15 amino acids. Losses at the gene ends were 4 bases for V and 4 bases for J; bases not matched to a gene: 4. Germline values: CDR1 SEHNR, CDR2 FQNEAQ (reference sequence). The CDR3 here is CASSSGLAGVYEQYF. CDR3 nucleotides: TGTGCCAGCAGCTCCGGACTAGCGGGAGTTTACGAGCAGTACTTC.